This is a list of T cell receptor beta chains from one sample in a study of blood T cell repertoires in COVID-19. Measured with immunoSEQ multiplex PCR; TCRdb has only the in-frame clones, and not every one. The profile shows a few hundred thousand clones, about four fifths of them singletons. Sequenced material: peripheral blood. These receptors were obtained from a woman in her forties or fifties with acute or convalescent COVID-19. The CDR3 runs from the conserved cysteine through the conserved F or W. A D gene is named only where the DNA matches it firmly. Clone size is given for some rows only: seen once, a few or many times, or a class if the clone is expanded.

D: .
size: .
V: TRBV20-1
J: TRBJ1-1
DNA: TGCAGTGCTGCCAGGGTTCCTGAAGCTTTCTTT
CDR3: CSAARVPEAFF

D: .
size: .
V: TRBV12-5
J: TRBJ2-2
DNA: TGTGCTAGTGGTTTCCAGTCGGCGGGCACCGGGGAGCTGTTTTTT
CDR3: CASGFQSAGTGELFF

D: TRBD2
size: .
V: TRBV6-5
J: TRBJ2-1
DNA: TGTGCCATCTATACCGGGACTAGGGGCAGCGATGAGCAGTTCTTC
CDR3: CAIYTGTRGSDEQFF

D: .
size: .
V: TRBV9
J: TRBJ1-3
DNA: TGTGCCAGCAGCGTAGAAGGAGACGACTCTGGAAACACCATATATTTT
CDR3: CASSVEGDDSGNTIYF

D: TRBD1
size: .
V: TRBV6-1
J: TRBJ2-4
DNA: TGTGCCAGCAGTGCCGGGACAGGGGGCGCGGTGCAAGCCAAAAACATTCAGTACTTC
CDR3: CASSAGTGGAVQAKNIQYF

D: TRBD1
size: .
V: TRBV27
J: TRBJ2-7
DNA: TGTGCCAGCAGCTTCGACGGACAGGGGAGAGAGCAGTACTTC
CDR3: CASSFDGQGREQYF

D: .
size: many
V: TRBV9
J: TRBJ2-2
DNA: TGTGCCAGCAGCCCTAGACGGAGTGTGATGGTCGGGGAGCTGTTTTTT
CDR3: CASSPRRSVMVGELFF

D: TRBD1
size: .
V: TRBV2
J: TRBJ1-1
DNA: TGTGCCAGCAGTGCGACAGGGGGCCCGCACACTGAAGCTTTCTTT
CDR3: CASSATGGPHTEAFF

D: TRBD1
size: .
V: TRBV7-9
J: TRBJ1-1
DNA: TGTGCCAGCAGCTTACCCGAGGGGGCCCGCTTGAGCACTGAAGCTTTCTTT
CDR3: CASSLPEGARLSTEAFF

D: .
size: .
V: TRBV4-1
J: TRBJ1-5
DNA: TGCGCCAGCAGCCAACACATAGGTGGGAGTCAGCCCCAGCATTTT
CDR3: CASSQHIGGSQPQHF

D: .
size: few
V: TRBV19
J: TRBJ1-5
DNA: TGTGCCACTCATTGGGACATTCGCAATCAGCCCCAGCATTTT
CDR3: CATHWDIRNQPQHF

D: TRBD2
size: .
V: TRBV2
J: TRBJ2-5
DNA: TGTGCCAGCAGGGTTAGCGGGGGGGCGTCCGAGACCCAGTACTTC
CDR3: CASRVSGGASETQYF

D: TRBD2
size: .
V: TRBV13
J: TRBJ2-1
DNA: TGTGCCAGCAGCTTAGGAGCGGGAGGCCTAAATGAGCAGTTCTTC
CDR3: CASSLGAGGLNEQFF

D: .
size: .
V: TRBV10-3
J: TRBJ2-3
DNA: TGTGCCATCAGTGACACAACTAAAACAGATACGCAGTATTTT
CDR3: CAISDTTKTDTQYF

D: TRBD2
size: .
V: TRBV5-1
J: TRBJ2-1
DNA: TGCGCCAGCAGCGTTAGCGGGATGGGTACCAATGAGCAGTTCTTC
CDR3: CASSVSGMGTNEQFF

D: .
size: .
V: TRBV5-5
J: TRBJ2-7
DNA: TGTGCCAGCAGCTTGCTTCTAAGAACTAGCGAGCAGTACTTC
CDR3: CASSLLLRTSEQYF

D: TRBD1
size: few
V: TRBV6-6
J: TRBJ1-2
DNA: TGTGCCAGCAGCCCCCCCGGACAGGCAGCATGGGGCTACACCTTC
CDR3: CASSPPGQAAWGYTF

D: TRBD2
size: medium-sized
V: TRBV2
J: TRBJ2-7
DNA: TGTGCCAGCAATACCCTAGCGGGAGGACACGAGCAGTACTTC
CDR3: CASNTLAGGHEQYF

D: TRBD1
size: once
V: TRBV3-1/TRBV3-2
J: TRBJ2-5
DNA: TGTGCCAGCGTTGGACAGGAAGAGACCCAGTACTTC
CDR3: CASVGQEETQYF

D: .
size: .
V: TRBV6-5
J: TRBJ2-1
DNA: TGTGCCAGCAGTTACTCGTGGGGCGGCAATGAGCAGTTCTTC
CDR3: CASSYSWGGNEQFF

D: .
size: .
V: TRBV19
J: TRBJ1-2
DNA: TGTGCCAGTAGGGTACAGCAGAACTATGGCTACACCTTC
CDR3: CASRVQQNYGYTF

D: TRBD2
size: .
V: TRBV2
J: TRBJ2-3
DNA: TGTGCCAGCACTTTCAGACTAGCTCTGGATACGCAGTATTTT
CDR3: CASTFRLALDTQYF